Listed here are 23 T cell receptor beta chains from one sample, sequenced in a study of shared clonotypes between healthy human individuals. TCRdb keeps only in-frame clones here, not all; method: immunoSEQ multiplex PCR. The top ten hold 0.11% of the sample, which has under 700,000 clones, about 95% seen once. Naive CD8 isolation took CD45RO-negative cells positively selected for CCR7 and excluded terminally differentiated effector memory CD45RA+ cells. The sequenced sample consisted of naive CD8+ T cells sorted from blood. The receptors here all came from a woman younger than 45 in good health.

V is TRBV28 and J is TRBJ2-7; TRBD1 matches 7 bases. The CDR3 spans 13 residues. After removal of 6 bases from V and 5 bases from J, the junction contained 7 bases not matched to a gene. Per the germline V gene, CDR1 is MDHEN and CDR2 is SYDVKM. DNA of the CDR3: TGTGCCAGCAGCCACGGGACAGTCCACGAGCAGTACTTC. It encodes CASSHGTVHEQYF.

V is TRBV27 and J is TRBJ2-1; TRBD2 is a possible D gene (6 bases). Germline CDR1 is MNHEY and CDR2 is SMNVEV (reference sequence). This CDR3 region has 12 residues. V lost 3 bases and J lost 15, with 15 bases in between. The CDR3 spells CASSFRPTSLFF. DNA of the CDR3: TGTGCCAGCAGTTTTAGGCCGACTAGTTTGTTCTTC.

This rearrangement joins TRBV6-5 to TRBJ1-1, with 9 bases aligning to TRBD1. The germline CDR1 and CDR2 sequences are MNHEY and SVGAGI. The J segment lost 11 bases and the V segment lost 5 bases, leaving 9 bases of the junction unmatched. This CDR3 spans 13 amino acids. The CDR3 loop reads CASSPTGGQEAFF. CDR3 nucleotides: TGTGCCAGCAGTCCGACAGGGGGGCAGGAGGCTTTCTTT.

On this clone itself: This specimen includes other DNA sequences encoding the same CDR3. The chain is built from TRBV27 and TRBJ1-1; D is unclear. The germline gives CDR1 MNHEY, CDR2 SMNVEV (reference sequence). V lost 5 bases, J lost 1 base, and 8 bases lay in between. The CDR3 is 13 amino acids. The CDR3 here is CASSLGENTEAFF. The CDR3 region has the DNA TGTGCCAGCAGTCTAGGAGAGAACACTGAAGCTTTCTTT.

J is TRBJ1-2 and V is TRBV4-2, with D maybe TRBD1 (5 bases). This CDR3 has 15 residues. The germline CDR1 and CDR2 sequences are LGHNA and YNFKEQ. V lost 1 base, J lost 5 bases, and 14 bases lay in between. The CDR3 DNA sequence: TGTGCCAGCAGCCAAGGGGGGGAAGGCGGGTATGGCTACACCTTC. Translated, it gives CASSQGGEGGYGYTF.

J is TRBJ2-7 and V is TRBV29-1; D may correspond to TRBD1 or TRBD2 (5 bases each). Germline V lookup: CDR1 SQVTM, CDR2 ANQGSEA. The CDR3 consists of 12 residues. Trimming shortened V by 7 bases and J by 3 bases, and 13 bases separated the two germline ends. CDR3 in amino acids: CSGRDGYYEQYF. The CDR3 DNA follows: TGCAGCGGCCGGGACGGATACTACGAGCAGTACTTC.

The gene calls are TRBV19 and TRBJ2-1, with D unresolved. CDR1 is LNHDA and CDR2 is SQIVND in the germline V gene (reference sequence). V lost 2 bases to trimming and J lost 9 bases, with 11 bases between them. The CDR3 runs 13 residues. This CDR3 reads CASSIRSLGEQFF. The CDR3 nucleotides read TGTGCCAGTAGTATAAGATCCCTGGGTGAGCAGTTCTTC.

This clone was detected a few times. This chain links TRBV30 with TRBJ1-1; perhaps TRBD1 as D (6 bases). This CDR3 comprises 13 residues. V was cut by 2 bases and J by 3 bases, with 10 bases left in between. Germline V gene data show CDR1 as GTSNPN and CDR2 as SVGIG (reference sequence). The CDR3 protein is CAWSIGGDTEAFF. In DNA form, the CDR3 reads TGTGCCTGGAGTATCGGGGGCGACACTGAAGCTTTCTTT.

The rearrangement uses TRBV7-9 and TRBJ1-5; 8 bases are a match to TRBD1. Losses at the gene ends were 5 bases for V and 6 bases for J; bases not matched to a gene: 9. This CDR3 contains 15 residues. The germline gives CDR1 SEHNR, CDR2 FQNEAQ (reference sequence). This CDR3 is CASSAKGQVGQPQHF. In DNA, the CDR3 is TGTGCCAGCAGCGCGAAGGGACAGGTTGGTCAGCCCCAGCATTTT. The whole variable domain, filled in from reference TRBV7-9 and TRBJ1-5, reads DTGVSQNPRHKITKRGQNVTFRCDPISEHNRLYWYRQTLGQGPEFLTYFQNEAQLEKSRLLSDRFSAERPKGSFSTLEIQRTEQGDSAMYLCASSAKGQVGQPQHFGDGTRLSIL.

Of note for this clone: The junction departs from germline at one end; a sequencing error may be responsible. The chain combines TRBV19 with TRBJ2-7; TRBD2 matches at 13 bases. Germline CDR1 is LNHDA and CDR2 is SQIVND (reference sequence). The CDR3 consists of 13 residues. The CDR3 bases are TGTGCCAGTAGTTGGACTAGCGGGAGCCAGCAGTGCTTC. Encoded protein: CASSWTSGSQQCF.

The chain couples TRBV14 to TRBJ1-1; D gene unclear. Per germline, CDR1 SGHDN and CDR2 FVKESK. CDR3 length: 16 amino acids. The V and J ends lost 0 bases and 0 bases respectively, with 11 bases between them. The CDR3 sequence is CASSQDAYLLNTEAFF. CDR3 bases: TGTGCCAGCAGCCAAGATGCATACCTTTTGAACACTGAAGCTTTCTTT.

The CDR3 is CASSWGLASYEQYF. The CDR3 DNA is TGTGCCAGCAGCTGGGGACTAGCCTCCTACGAGCAGTACTTC. The chain has TRBV5-8 and TRBJ2-7, with 9 bases aligning to TRBD2. Trimming took 3 bases from V and 0 from J; bases not matched to a gene: 1. This CDR3 is built from 14 residues. CDR1 and CDR2 from the germline V gene are SGHTS and YDEGEE.

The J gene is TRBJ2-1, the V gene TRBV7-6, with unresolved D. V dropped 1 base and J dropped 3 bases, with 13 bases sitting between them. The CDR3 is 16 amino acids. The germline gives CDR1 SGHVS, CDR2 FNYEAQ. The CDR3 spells CASSLGGDGHYNEQFF. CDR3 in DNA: TGTGCCAGCAGCTTAGGAGGCGACGGGCACTACAATGAGCAGTTCTTC.

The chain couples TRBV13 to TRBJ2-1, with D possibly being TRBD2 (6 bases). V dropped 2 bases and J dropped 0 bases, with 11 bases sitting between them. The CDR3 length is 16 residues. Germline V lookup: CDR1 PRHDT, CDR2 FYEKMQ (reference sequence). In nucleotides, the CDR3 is TGTGCCAGCAGCTTATTGCGGGGTTCCTCCTACAATGAGCAGTTCTTC. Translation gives CASSLLRGSSYNEQFF.

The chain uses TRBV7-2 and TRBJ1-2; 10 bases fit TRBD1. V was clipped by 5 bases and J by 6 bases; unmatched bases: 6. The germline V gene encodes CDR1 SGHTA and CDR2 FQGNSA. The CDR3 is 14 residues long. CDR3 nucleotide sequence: TGTGCCAGCAGCGAATTTGGGACAGGGGATGGCTACACCTTC. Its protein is CASSEFGTGDGYTF.

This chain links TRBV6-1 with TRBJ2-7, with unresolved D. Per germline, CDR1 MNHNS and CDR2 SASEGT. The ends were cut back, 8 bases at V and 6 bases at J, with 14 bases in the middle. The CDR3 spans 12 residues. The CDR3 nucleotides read TGTGCCAGCCGGGCAGGCGTCTTCGAGCAGTACTTC. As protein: CASRAGVFEQYF.

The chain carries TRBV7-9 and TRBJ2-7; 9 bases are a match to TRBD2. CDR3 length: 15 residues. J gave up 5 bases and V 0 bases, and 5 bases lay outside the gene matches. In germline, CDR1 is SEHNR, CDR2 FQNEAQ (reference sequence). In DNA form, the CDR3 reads TGTGCCAGCAGCTTAGCGGGGGGACTAGCAGACGAGCAGTACTTC. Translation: CASSLAGGLADEQYF.

The CDR3 sequence is CASSLAGQGWDGYTF. CDR3 in DNA: TGTGCCAGCAGCTTAGCGGGACAGGGGTGGGATGGCTACACCTTC. The chain combines TRBV7-9 with TRBJ1-2, with 10 bases matching TRBD1. The J segment lost 6 bases and the V segment lost 0 bases, leaving 4 bases of the junction unmatched. The CDR3 length is 15 residues. The germline V gene has CDR1 SEHNR and CDR2 FQNEAQ (reference sequence).

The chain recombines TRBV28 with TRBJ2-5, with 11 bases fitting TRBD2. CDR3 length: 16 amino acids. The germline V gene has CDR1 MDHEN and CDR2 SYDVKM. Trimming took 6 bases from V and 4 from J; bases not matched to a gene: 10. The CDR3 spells CASSLGVAGGLETQYF. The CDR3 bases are TGTGCCAGCAGCCTAGGGGTAGCGGGAGGGCTAGAGACCCAGTACTTC.

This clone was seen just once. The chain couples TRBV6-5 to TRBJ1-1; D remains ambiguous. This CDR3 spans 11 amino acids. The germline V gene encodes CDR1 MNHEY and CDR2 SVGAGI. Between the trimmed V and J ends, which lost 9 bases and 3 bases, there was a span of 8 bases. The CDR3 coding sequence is TGTGCCAGTTCGGTATACACTGAAGCTTTCTTT. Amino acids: CASSVYTEAFF.

CDR3 loop: CASLEGTSGRAGEQFF. Here the CDR3 DNA reads TGTGCCAGCCTGGAGGGGACTAGCGGGAGGGCCGGTGAGCAGTTCTTC. This chain joins TRBV11-2 and TRBJ2-1; 16 nucleotides agree with TRBD2. The CDR3 has 16 residues. Germline V gene data show CDR1 as SGHAT and CDR2 as FQNNGV. The V segment lost 8 bases and the J segment 9 bases; nucleotides outside the gene matches: 10.

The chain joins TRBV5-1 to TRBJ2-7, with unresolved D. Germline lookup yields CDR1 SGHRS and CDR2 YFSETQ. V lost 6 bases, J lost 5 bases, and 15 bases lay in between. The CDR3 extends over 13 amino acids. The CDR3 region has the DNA TGCGCCAGCAAGGGCGAGGCCTTCCACGAGCAGTACTTC. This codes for CASKGEAFHEQYF.

The CDR3 here is CASRDGYYGYTF. In nucleotides, the CDR3 is TGCGCCAGCCGGGACGGATACTATGGCTACACCTTC. V gene TRBV5-1 combines with J gene TRBJ1-2; tentatively, D is TRBD1 (5 bases). Germline V gives CDR1 SGHRS, CDR2 YFSETQ. The ends were cut back, 7 bases at V and 3 bases at J, with 10 bases in the middle. The length of the CDR3 is 12 residues.